The 30 T cell receptor beta chains below come from one sample, sequenced in a study of T cell clones after liver transplantation. Only in-frame clones appear in the TCRdb table, and some are missing; sequencing was by immunoSEQ multiplex PCR. The table includes some 110,000 clones, approximately 85% detected once. The input for sequencing was CD4+ T cells from blood, taken before liver transplant. The source is a human donor who received a liver transplant.

V usage is TRBV28 and J usage is TRBJ1-4; 8 bases match TRBD1. The CDR3 is 14 amino acids. The V gene's germline CDR1 is MDHEN and CDR2 SYDVKM. J gave up 7 bases and V 6 bases, and 7 bases lay outside the gene matches. DNA of the CDR3: TGTGCCAGCAGGGCTCAGGGGGCGGGTGAAAAACTGTTTTTT. The encoded protein is CASRAQGAGEKLFF.

The V call is TRBV9, the J call TRBJ2-6, with 7 bases that match TRBD1. V dropped 2 bases and J dropped 19; count of bases not matched to a gene: 9. This CDR3 is built from 12 residues. The germline gives CDR1 SGDLS, CDR2 YYNGEE. The CDR3 DNA sequence: TGTGCCAGCAGCGTCGAAAGGGGGCCCCCCACTTTC. Its protein product is CASSVERGPPTF.

The J gene is TRBJ2-1, the V gene TRBV9; 13 nucleotides match TRBD2. CDR1 is SGDLS, CDR2 YYNGEE, per germline. Losses at the gene ends were 0 bases for V and 8 bases for J; bases not matched to a gene: 8. This CDR3 is 17 amino acids long. The CDR3 reads CASSVAPGLAGLDEQFF. The CDR3 region has the DNA TGTGCCAGCAGCGTAGCTCCGGGACTAGCGGGATTAGATGAGCAGTTCTTC. Combining the CDR3 with reference TRBV9 and TRBJ2-1 gives the whole variable domain DSGVTQTPKHLITATGQRVTLRCSPRSGDLSVYWYQQSLDQGLQFLIQYYNGEERAKGNILERFSAQQFPDLHSELNLSSLELGDSALYFCASSVAPGLAGLDEQFFGPGTRLTVL.

The rearrangement links TRBV19 to TRBJ2-7; possibly TRBD2 for D (5 bases). Trimming stripped 6 bases from V and 6 bases from J, with 18 bases between. CDR3 length: 14 amino acids. Germline CDR1 and CDR2: LNHDA and SQIVND (reference sequence). The CDR3: CASSHHGELAEQYF. DNA of the CDR3: TGTGCCAGTAGCCACCACGGGGAGCTGGCCGAGCAGTACTTC. The entire variable domain, with the rest obtained from reference TRBV19 and TRBJ2-7, is as follows: DGGITQSPKYLFRKEGQNVTLSCEQNLNHDAMYWYRQDPGQGLRLIYYSQIVNDFQKGDIAEGYSVSREKKESFPLTVTSAQKNPTAFYLCASSHHGELAEQYFGPGTRLTVT.

The CDR3 region is CASSLTGVETQYF. The CDR3 DNA is TGTGCCAGCAGTTTAACAGGGGTGGAGACCCAGTACTTC. The J gene is TRBJ2-5, the V gene TRBV5-8; 7 positions agree with TRBD1. The trim removed 5 bases at V and 5 bases at J, leaving 6 bases unmatched. This CDR3 comprises 13 residues. Germline V CDR1 and CDR2: SGHTS, YDEGEE.

The V and J genes are TRBV19 and TRBJ1-2; no firm D call. Germline V gene data show CDR1 as LNHDA and CDR2 as SQIVND (reference sequence). Trimming took off 4 bases at V and 4 bases at J, with 13 bases between the two ends. The CDR3 contains 14 residues. The CDR3 bases are TGTGCCAGTAGTACCCTCGGGAGGATCTATGGCTACACCTTC. It translates to CASSTLGRIYGYTF.

CDR3 sequence reads: CASSFNSEGWGNTEAFF. The CDR3, as DNA: TGTGCCAGCAGCTTCAATTCCGAGGGGTGGGGGAACACTGAAGCTTTCTTT. The rearrangement joins TRBV5-8 to TRBJ1-1; tentative D call: TRBD1 (5 bases). From germline, CDR1 is SGHTS and CDR2 YDEGEE. V was clipped by 2 bases and J by 1 base, with 18 bases between them. CDR3 size: 17 residues.

This clone was counted once. The V call is TRBV10-2, the J call TRBJ2-6, with D hard to call. Germline CDR1 and CDR2: WSHSY and SAAADI. There are 16 residues in the CDR3. V was clipped by 7 bases and J by 0 bases, with 13 bases between them. Here the CDR3 DNA reads TGCGCCAGCATCCAGGATAGCCTCTCTGGGGCCAACGTCCTGACTTTC. Protein product: CASIQDSLSGANVLTF.

The chain is built from TRBV19 and TRBJ1-1, with D possibly matching TRBD1 (6 bases). Germline CDR1 reads LNHDA; CDR2 reads SQIVND (reference sequence). The V gene lost 6 bases and the J gene lost 2 bases, with 13 bases spanning the gap. The CDR3 runs to 14 residues. The CDR3 bases are TGTGCCAGTAGGGACAGCAGAGTAAACACTGAAGCTTTCTTT. Translating gives CASRDSRVNTEAFF.

The V gene is TRBV29-1, the J gene TRBJ2-3; D is unclear. Trimming removed 4 bases at V and 2 bases at J, with 13 bases between. CDR1 SQVTM and CDR2 ANQGSEA come from the germline V gene. The CDR3 runs 14 residues. The CDR3 nucleotides read TGCAGCGTTGGTCTGGGTTCATCCACAGATACGCAGTATTTT. Translated: CSVGLGSSTDTQYF.

This chain connects TRBV4-1 to TRBJ2-5; D remains ambiguous. The CDR3 is made up of 16 amino acids. The germline V gene encodes CDR1 MGHRA and CDR2 YSYEKL. Trimming removed 7 bases at V and 1 base at J, with 19 bases between. The CDR3 protein is CASKSIGGTVQETQYF. As DNA, the CDR3 is TGCGCCAGCAAGTCGATAGGTGGAACAGTCCAAGAGACCCAGTACTTC.

The chain combines TRBV2 with TRBJ2-7, with D uncertain. Germline loops: CDR1 SNHLY, CDR2 FYNNEI. V was clipped by 8 bases and J by 6 bases, with 11 bases between them. The CDR3 extends over 11 amino acids. The DNA of the CDR3 is TGTGCCAGCCCGCGGAACTTCGAGCAGTACTTC. Translated: CASPRNFEQYF.

This clone appeared a single time. The J gene is TRBJ1-1, the V gene TRBV19; TRBD1 matches at 11 bases. This CDR3 spans 15 amino acids. The J segment lost 4 bases and the V segment lost 4 bases, leaving 5 bases of the junction unmatched. Per the germline V gene, CDR1 is LNHDA and CDR2 is SQIVND (reference sequence). The CDR3 sequence is CASSKGQGAGTEAFF. Written as DNA, the CDR3 is TGTGCCAGTAGTAAAGGACAGGGGGCCGGCACTGAAGCTTTCTTT.

This clone was seen just once. This rearrangement joins TRBV7-8 to TRBJ2-1, with a tentative D call TRBD2 (6 bases). Germline CDR1 reads SGHVS; CDR2 reads FQNEAQ. CDR3 length equals 13 residues. V was trimmed by 5 bases and J by 9 bases, leaving 14 bases between them. CDR3 DNA: TGTGCCAGCAGCGCGACACTAGCTAGTGAGCAGTTCTTC. It yields the protein CASSATLASEQFF.

The chain has TRBV7-8 and TRBJ2-7; D not resolved. V lost 4 bases and J lost 2, with 15 bases in between. This CDR3 is 15 amino acids long. Germline-derived CDR1 and CDR2 are SGHVS and FQNEAQ. The CDR3 coding sequence is TGTGCCAGCAGCTCCCTCCGGGCCTCAACCTACGAGCAGTACTTC. Its protein is CASSSLRASTYEQYF.

This clone came up many times. The J gene is TRBJ1-6, the V gene TRBV14; D is unclear. Trimming removed 2 bases at V and 7 bases at J, with 15 bases between. CDR1 SGHDN and CDR2 FVKESK come from the germline V gene. CDR3 length: 16 amino acids. The CDR3 loop reads CASSQSGNIWNSPLHF. The CDR3 DNA follows: TGTGCCAGCAGCCAAAGCGGAAATATATGGAATTCACCCCTCCACTTT.

The chain uses TRBV11-2 and TRBJ2-7; TRBD1 agrees at 8 bases. V gave up 5 bases and J gave up 12 bases; unmatched junction bases: 6. Germline CDR1 reads SGHAT; CDR2 reads FQNNGV. This CDR3 has 11 amino acids. CDR3 sequence (DNA): TGTGCCAGCAGCCTGGGACAGGCCTTGTACTTC. It specifies CASSLGQALYF.

V gene TRBV6-1 combines with J gene TRBJ2-5, with 8 nucleotides matching TRBD2. The V segment lost 1 base and the J segment 5 bases; nucleotides outside the gene matches: 12. This CDR3 spans 17 amino acids. The germline CDR1 and CDR2 sequences are MNHNS and SASEGT. The chain's CDR3 is CASSEEGRLAGRETQYF. In DNA form, the CDR3 reads TGTGCCAGCAGTGAAGAGGGGCGTCTAGCGGGTCGGGAGACCCAGTACTTC.

The chain has TRBV6-1 and TRBJ2-7; 7 positions agree with TRBD2. CDR1 and CDR2 (germline): MNHNS, SASEGT. The CDR3 has 13 residues. With V trimmed by 7 bases and J by 3 bases, 6 bases remained unmatched. CDR3 amino acids: CASTGTTDYEQYF. DNA of the CDR3: TGTGCCAGCACCGGGACTACGGACTACGAGCAGTACTTC.

The rearrangement uses TRBV19 and TRBJ1-4, with D possibly being TRBD1 (6 bases). This CDR3 comprises 14 residues. Germline CDR1 is LNHDA and CDR2 is SQIVND (reference sequence). Deletions cut 6 bases from V and 7 bases from J, with 15 bases between. The CDR3: CASRTGREVEKLFF. The CDR3 DNA is TGTGCCAGTAGAACAGGGAGGGAAGTTGAAAAACTGTTTTTT.

In its sample, this clone was seen once. The genes are TRBV5-4 and TRBJ2-2, with 9 nucleotides matching TRBD1. CDR1 SGHNT and CDR2 YYREEE come from the germline V gene (reference sequence). This CDR3 comprises 15 residues. With 4 bases clipped from V and 1 base from J, the junction kept 2 bases outside the gene matches. The DNA for the CDR3 is TGTGCCAGCAGCAAGGGACAGGGGAACACCGGGGAGCTGTTTTTT. Protein: CASSKGQGNTGELFF.

This rearrangement joins TRBV6-5 to TRBJ2-1, with D tentatively TRBD1 or TRBD2 (7 bases each). CDR3 length: 15 amino acids. The V and J ends lost 2 bases and 7 bases respectively, with 15 bases between them. Germline V gives CDR1 MNHEY, CDR2 SVGAGI. The CDR3 here is CASSYRQGGMNEQFF. The CDR3 DNA reads TGTGCCAGCAGTTACCGACAGGGAGGGATGAATGAGCAGTTCTTC.

This chain connects TRBV5-6 to TRBJ2-7; weak D call: TRBD2 (6 bases). CDR1 is SGHDT, CDR2 YYEEEE, per germline. This CDR3 region has 14 residues. Trimming shortened V by 3 bases and J by 3 bases, and 13 bases separated the two germline ends. CDR3 in DNA: TGTGCCAGCAGCTCTCCAGGGAGGCGCTACGAGCAGTACTTC. It translates to CASSSPGRRYEQYF.

J is TRBJ2-7 and V is TRBV5-1; maybe TRBD2 (6 bases). The germline V gene encodes CDR1 SGHRS and CDR2 YFSETQ. The ends were cut back, 1 base at V and 2 bases at J, with 10 bases in the middle. The length of the CDR3 is 14 residues. This CDR3 reads CASSLSGGTYEQYF. In DNA, the CDR3 is TGCGCCAGCAGCTTGAGCGGCGGGACCTACGAGCAGTACTTC.

This clone came up once. The chain combines TRBV6-6 with TRBJ2-3; a weak D match, TRBD1 (5 bases). Germline lookup yields CDR1 MNHNY and CDR2 SVGAGI (reference sequence). V lost 5 bases to trimming and J lost 6 bases, with 15 bases between them. The CDR3 is 14 amino acids. The CDR3, as DNA: TGTGCCAGCAGTACCCCGCAGGGTCGGGATACGCAGTATTTT. Translating gives CASSTPQGRDTQYF.

The chain is built from TRBV5-1 and TRBJ2-3, with unresolved D. Germline V lookup: CDR1 SGHRS, CDR2 YFSETQ. CDR3 size: 13 residues. V was trimmed by 4 bases and J by 5 bases, leaving 11 bases between them. DNA for the CDR3: TGCGCCAGCAGCCCGGGTCCTGGAGATACGCAGTATTTT. This gives the protein CASSPGPGDTQYF.

This chain links TRBV5-1 with TRBJ2-6; TRBD1 matches 7 bases. The V and J ends lost 9 bases and 0 bases, in that order; junction bases with no gene match: 15. CDR3 length: 18 residues. CDR1 and CDR2 (germline): SGHRS, YFSETQ. CDR3 residues: CATSVNAHRGSGANVLTF. CDR3 nucleotide sequence: TGCGCCACCTCAGTCAACGCCCACAGGGGCTCTGGGGCCAACGTCCTGACTTTC.

The chain uses TRBV7-6 and TRBJ1-2; D call uncertain. V lost 5 bases and J lost 8, with 15 bases in between. CDR3 length: 13 amino acids. Germline CDR1 is SGHVS and CDR2 is FNYEAQ. The CDR3 sequence is CASSPRPGGGYTF. The CDR3 nucleotides read TGTGCCAGCAGCCCCAGGCCGGGAGGGGGCTACACCTTC.

The chain carries TRBV7-9 and TRBJ1-1, with D hard to call. Germline CDR1 is SEHNR and CDR2 is FQNEAQ (reference sequence). V was pared by 7 bases and J by 0 bases, with 24 bases between. This CDR3 is 18 amino acids long. CDR3 DNA: TGTGCCAGCACACCACCGGACCCACTCTCTGGCATGAACACTGAAGCTTTCTTT. Its translation is CASTPPDPLSGMNTEAFF.

V usage is TRBV29-1 and J usage is TRBJ2-7; D gene unclear. Germline V lookup: CDR1 SQVTM, CDR2 ANQGSEA. The V and J ends lost 5 bases and 0 bases respectively, with 14 bases between them. The CDR3 consists of 14 residues. CDR3 sequence (DNA): TGCAGCGTTCTCTATTCGATCAGCTCCTACGAGCAGTACTTC. Amino acid sequence: CSVLYSISSYEQYF.